The 32 T cell receptor beta chains below were found in one sample sequenced in a study of T cells after posttransplantation cyclophosphamide. TCRdb's table, derived via immunoSEQ multiplex PCR, lists solely in-frame clones and lacks some. The sample includes 35,000 to 40,000 clones, none of them occurring once. Sequencing was carried out using PBMCs. All receptors come from a man in his forties or fifties in good health, CMV-negative, and a related stem cell transplant donor.

The gene calls are TRBV7-3 and TRBJ2-3, with TRBD2 as a possible D gene (6 bases). Trimming stripped 1 base from V and 6 bases from J, with 11 bases between. This CDR3 spans 14 amino acids. Germline lookup yields CDR1 SGHTA and CDR2 FQGTGA. The CDR3 region is CASSLIVSGDTQYF. CDR3 DNA: TGTGCCAGCAGCTTAATTGTTAGCGGCGATACGCAGTATTTT.

Many counts were recorded for this clone. The rearrangement links TRBV7-9 to TRBJ1-4; the D is unclear. The CDR3 is 15 amino acids. Germline-derived CDR1 and CDR2 are SEHNR and FQNEAQ (reference sequence). V was cut by 7 bases and J by 3 bases, with 15 bases left in between. The CDR3 DNA is TGTGCCAGCACGATCGGGAGTGGTGCTAATGAAAAACTGTTTTTT. Translation gives CASTIGSGANEKLFF.

This clone was seen many times. V usage is TRBV10-3 and J usage is TRBJ2-7, with 9 positions matching TRBD1. The CDR3 sequence is 12 residues long. J was trimmed by 2 bases and V by 8 bases; bases with no gene match: 1. The V gene's germline CDR1 is ENHRY and CDR2 SYGVKD. CDR3 loop: CAIGDRAYEQYF. CDR3 bases: TGTGCCATCGGGGACAGGGCCTACGAGCAGTACTTC.

V is TRBV19 and J is TRBJ2-5; 7 positions agree with TRBD2. V gave up 2 bases and J gave up 5 bases; unmatched junction bases: 8. There are 15 residues in the CDR3. Germline-derived CDR1 and CDR2 are LNHDA and SQIVND (reference sequence). The CDR3 nucleotides are TGTGCCAGTAGTATATCGACTAGCCCACTGGAGACCCAGTACTTC. Translation: CASSISTSPLETQYF.

The table lists this clone with many counts. The V and J genes are TRBV14 and TRBJ2-7; possible D gene TRBD2, 5 bases. Germline loops: CDR1 SGHDN, CDR2 FVKESK. V gave up 4 bases and J gave up 2 bases, with 12 bases separating them. The CDR3 covers 14 residues. The CDR3 sequence: CASSPWSGTYEQYF. For the CDR3, the DNA is TGTGCCAGCAGCCCTTGGAGCGGAACCTACGAGCAGTACTTC.

This clone was seen ten or more times. J is TRBJ1-2 and V is TRBV7-9; D not resolved. V lost 2 bases to trimming and J lost 1 base, with 11 bases between them. Per germline, CDR1 SEHNR and CDR2 FQNEAQ (reference sequence). The CDR3 sequence is 15 residues long. This CDR3 is CASSLSSGFNYGYTF. The DNA for the CDR3 is TGTGCCAGCAGCTTATCTAGCGGATTTAACTATGGCTACACCTTC.

This clone came up a few times. V is TRBV19 and J is TRBJ2-1, with 8 bases matching TRBD2. CDR1 is LNHDA, CDR2 SQIVND, per germline (reference sequence). V shed 5 bases and J 7 bases; nucleotides not matched to a gene: 10. The CDR3 is 15 residues long. The CDR3 region is CASSWPGAGVNEQFF. The CDR3 bases are TGTGCCAGTAGTTGGCCCGGAGCGGGAGTTAATGAGCAGTTCTTC.

This clone came up a few times. The V gene is TRBV7-2, the J gene TRBJ2-5; the match to TRBD2 covers 16 bases. Gene TRBJ2-7 matches the end of the DNA better, so the J call may be wrong. This CDR3 is 17 amino acids long. Germline lookup yields CDR1 SGHTA and CDR2 FQGNSA. The CDR3 nucleotides read TGTGCCAGCAGCTTGTCCGGGACTAGCGGGAGGGCCTACGAGCAGTACTTC. As protein: CASSLSGTSGRAYEQYF.

In its sample, this clone was seen many times. The genes are TRBV2 and TRBJ2-4, with 7 bases fitting TRBD1. V shed 6 bases and J 6 bases; nucleotides not matched to a gene: 11. The CDR3 length is 15 residues. CDR1 and CDR2 from the germline V gene are SNHLY and FYNNEI. As DNA, the CDR3 is TGTGCCAGCAGCGGGACAGACCTTTCCGGAAACATTCAGTACTTC. Translation gives CASSGTDLSGNIQYF.

This clone appeared many times. V is TRBV6-5 and J is TRBJ2-5, with D maybe TRBD2 (7 bases). The germline V and J ends were trimmed by 7 bases and 3 bases, with 15 bases remaining between them. The germline V gene has CDR1 MNHEY and CDR2 SVGAGI. The CDR3 is 14 amino acids. The CDR3 is CASTKRGAKETQYF. CDR3 coding DNA: TGTGCCAGCACCAAACGGGGGGCCAAAGAGACCCAGTACTTC.

This clone has more than one count but fewer than ten. The chain recombines TRBV9 with TRBJ1-1; D remains unclear. This CDR3 is 15 amino acids long. Germline CDR1 and CDR2: SGDLS and YYNGEE. Trimming took off 1 base at V and 2 bases at J, with 12 bases between the two ends. In DNA, the CDR3 is TGTGCCAGCAGCGTAAGTGGCAGCGAAAACACTGAAGCTTTCTTT. As protein: CASSVSGSENTEAFF.

The CDR3 DNA sequence: TGTGCCAGCAGTCGCCCCTCCCGGGGGAATGAGCAGTTCTTC. Translating it yields CASSRPSRGNEQFF. This chain links TRBV27 with TRBJ2-1, with D maybe TRBD2 (6 bases). The CDR3 covers 14 residues. Germline V gene lookup returns CDR1 MNHEY and CDR2 SMNVEV (reference sequence). V shed 5 bases and J shed 7 bases, with 15 bases lying between them.

This clone was counted at least ten times. The rearrangement joins TRBV10-3 to TRBJ2-1, with 7 bases matching TRBD1. Per the germline V gene, CDR1 is ENHRY and CDR2 is SYGVKD. The CDR3 extends over 15 amino acids. V was pared by 5 bases and J by 6 bases, with 10 bases of the junction left unmatched. The chain's CDR3 is CAISTRDSGLNEQFF. For the CDR3, the DNA is TGTGCCATCAGTACCCGGGACAGTGGGCTCAATGAGCAGTTCTTC.

This clone was seen many times. The chain recombines TRBV19 with TRBJ2-5, with TRBD2 as a possible D gene (6 bases). The V gene lost 3 bases and the J gene lost 3 bases, with 17 bases spanning the gap. The germline V gene has CDR1 LNHDA and CDR2 SQIVND (reference sequence). The CDR3 length is 16 residues. In DNA form, the CDR3 reads TGTGCCAGTAGTATGGGGGGACCCAAGGTCAAAGAGACCCAGTACTTC. Its protein product is CASSMGGPKVKETQYF.

This clone was seen many times. The CDR3 region has the DNA TGTGCCATCAGCTCGACAGGGACTAACACTGAAGCTTTCTTT. Encoded protein: CAISSTGTNTEAFF. J is TRBJ1-1 and V is TRBV10-3, with TRBD1 matching 7 bases. CDR1 ENHRY and CDR2 SYGVKD come from the germline V gene. Germline trimming cut 6 bases from V and 2 bases from J; bases unmatched to any gene: 6. There are 14 residues in the CDR3.

This clone has a count of ten or more. This rearrangement joins TRBV2 to TRBJ2-2, with a tentative D call TRBD2 (5 bases). Looked up from germline, CDR1 is SNHLY and CDR2 is FYNNEI. The CDR3 length is 11 residues. Trimming removed 9 bases at V and 7 bases at J, with 9 bases between. CDR3 nucleotides: TGTGCCAGAGGACTGGGCGGGGAGCTGTTTTTT. Encoded protein: CARGLGGELFF.

The sample holds many counts of this clone. The chain couples TRBV5-6 to TRBJ2-5; D not certain. The CDR3 extends over 13 amino acids. The V and J ends lost 2 bases and 5 bases respectively, with 10 bases between them. The germline V gene encodes CDR1 SGHDT and CDR2 YYEEEE. The CDR3 is CASSFISEETQYF. The CDR3 DNA is TGTGCCAGCAGCTTTATAAGTGAGGAGACCCAGTACTTC.

This clone was seen ten or more times. This chain links TRBV6-5 with TRBJ1-1; no definite D call. Trimming took 7 bases from V and 1 from J, leaving 7 bases between them. Germline V gives CDR1 MNHEY, CDR2 SVGAGI. The CDR3 runs to 12 residues. The CDR3 protein is CASMRGNTEAFF. The CDR3 DNA follows: TGTGCCAGCATGCGAGGGAACACTGAAGCTTTCTTT.

This clone showed up many times. The chain has TRBV6-5 and TRBJ2-2, with no clear D. The V end was cut by 4 bases, the J end by 0 bases, with 9 bases between. Germline values: CDR1 MNHEY, CDR2 SVGAGI. The CDR3 sequence is 15 residues long. This CDR3 is CASSFLTANTGELFF. CDR3 nucleotide sequence: TGTGCCAGCAGTTTCTTAACAGCGAACACCGGGGAGCTGTTTTTT.

This clone was counted many times. A read error may produce the germline difference seen at one junction end. This chain uses TRBV27 with TRBJ2-7; 8 bases agree with TRBD1. This CDR3 comprises 10 residues. Looked up from germline, CDR1 is MNHEY and CDR2 is SMNVEV (reference sequence). CDR3 residues: CASSPGTGNF. The CDR3 DNA follows: TGTGCCAGCAGTCCGGGGACAGGCAACTTC.

This clone appeared a few times. The gene calls are TRBV7-8 and TRBJ2-3; no firm D call. Trimming took off 3 bases at V and 3 bases at J, with 7 bases between the two ends. Germline loops: CDR1 SGHVS, CDR2 FQNEAQ. The CDR3 sequence is 13 residues long. CDR3 DNA: TGTGCCAGCAGCTTGCGGCTAACAGATACGCAGTATTTT. Its translation is CASSLRLTDTQYF.

In its sample, this clone was seen many times. This chain joins TRBV6-4 and TRBJ2-7; 7 bases align to TRBD1. V trimming: 4 bases; J trimming: 5 bases; junction bases outside the gene matches: 5. Germline assignment: CDR1 MRHNA and CDR2 SNTAGT. CDR3 size: 13 residues. CDR3 residues: CASSATGFHEQYF. Written as DNA, the CDR3 is TGTGCCAGCAGTGCGACAGGGTTCCACGAGCAGTACTTC.

This clone was counted many times. The genes are TRBV29-1 and TRBJ1-5; 8 positions match TRBD1. This CDR3 comprises 12 residues. V was clipped by 4 bases and J by 5 bases; unmatched bases: 1. In germline, CDR1 is SQVTM, CDR2 ANQGSEA. CDR3 sequence (DNA): TGCAGCGTTGTGGACAGGGATCAGCCCCAGCATTTT. Its translation is CSVVDRDQPQHF. Drawing the rest from reference TRBV29-1 and TRBJ1-5, the complete variable domain is SAVISQKPSRDICQRGTSLTIQCQVDSQVTMMFWYRQQPGQSLTLIATANQGSEATYESGFVIDKFPISRPNLTFSTLTVSNMSPEDSSIYLCSVVDRDQPQHFGDGTRLSIL.

This clone has ten or more counts. CDR3 DNA: TGTGCCAGCAGGTCGAGGGTCAATGAGCAGTTCTTC. This translates into CASRSRVNEQFF. The J gene is TRBJ2-1, the V gene TRBV28; a weak D match, TRBD2 (5 bases). The CDR3 spans 12 residues. V was shortened by 6 bases and J by 6 bases, with 9 bases between the two germline ends. CDR1 is MDHEN and CDR2 is SYDVKM in the germline V gene.

This clone was seen ten or more times. The chain joins TRBV7-2 to TRBJ2-1, with 8 bases that match TRBD2. The J segment lost 7 bases and the V segment lost 5 bases, leaving 10 bases of the junction unmatched. Germline CDR1 reads SGHTA; CDR2 reads FQGNSA. There are 15 residues in the CDR3. The CDR3 region has the DNA TGTGCCAGCAGCCTCGTTGGTAGCGGGAAGAATGAGCAGTTCTTC. Protein sequence: CASSLVGSGKNEQFF.

There are many counts of this clone. The chain combines TRBV7-9 with TRBJ2-7; a weak D match, TRBD1 (5 bases). The length of the CDR3 is 15 residues. Trimming removed 1 base at V and 6 bases at J, with 16 bases between. The V gene's germline CDR1 is SEHNR and CDR2 FQNEAQ (reference sequence). In DNA form, the CDR3 reads TGTGCCAGCAGCTTAGGGGGCTCGGATTGGGGCGAGCAGTACTTC. Translated, it gives CASSLGGSDWGEQYF.

This clone was recorded at least ten times. This chain joins TRBV9 and TRBJ2-2, with 9 bases that match TRBD2. V was pared by 3 bases and J by 6 bases, with 3 bases of the junction left unmatched. The CDR3 runs 14 residues. Looked up from germline, CDR1 is SGDLS and CDR2 is YYNGEE. CDR3 sequence: CASSGGTSPGELFF. CDR3 in DNA: TGTGCCAGCAGCGGAGGGACTAGCCCCGGGGAGCTGTTTTTT.

This chain uses TRBV19 with TRBJ1-5; no firm D call. The CDR3 is 15 residues long. Germline CDR1 LNHDA, CDR2 SQIVND (reference sequence). V was cut by 3 bases and J by 3 bases, with 12 bases left in between. The CDR3 region is CASSMGQFNNQPQHF. CDR3 DNA: TGTGCCAGTAGTATGGGCCAGTTCAACAATCAGCCCCAGCATTTT.

This clone was seen ten or more times. J is TRBJ2-1 and V is TRBV7-8, with TRBD2 matching over 9 bases. There are 16 residues in the CDR3. V was clipped by 1 base and J by 4 bases; unmatched bases: 5. Germline CDR1 reads SGHVS; CDR2 reads FQNEAQ. Written as DNA, the CDR3 is TGTGCCAGCAGCTTAGAGGCGGGAGGGTCTTACAATGAGCAGTTCTTC. As protein: CASSLEAGGSYNEQFF.

The chain uses TRBV5-1 and TRBJ2-5; 7 bases agree with TRBD1. Germline CDR1 SGHRS, CDR2 YFSETQ. The CDR3 has 15 residues. Trimming removed 3 bases from V and 4 bases from J; junction bases left unmatched: 9. CDR3 amino acids: CASSSAGTVGETQYF. DNA for the CDR3: TGCGCCAGCAGCTCTGCCGGGACAGTCGGAGAGACCCAGTACTTC.

This clone came up many times. The chain employs TRBV7-8 and TRBJ2-7, with 8 bases aligning to TRBD1. Germline CDR1 is SGHVS and CDR2 is FQNEAQ. V gave up 2 bases and J gave up 1 base; unmatched junction bases: 10. The CDR3 totals 17 residues. The CDR3 DNA follows: TGTGCCAGCAGCTTACTTAGCGGACAGGGTGGTTCCTACGAGCAGTACTTC. This gives the protein CASSLLSGQGGSYEQYF.

This clone was observed at least ten times. This sequence joins TRBV5-6 and TRBJ1-3; 7 bases agree with TRBD1. The CDR3 is 15 residues long. The V segment lost 3 bases and the J segment 0 bases; nucleotides outside the gene matches: 3. Per the germline V gene, CDR1 is SGHDT and CDR2 is YYEEEE. The CDR3 DNA reads TGTGCCAGCAGCTCCGCAGGGGGCTCTGGAAACACCATATATTTT. Encoded protein: CASSSAGGSGNTIYF.